This T cell receptor (beta chain) appears in the sequencing data of a study of CD8+CD57+ T cells in acquired aplastic anemia. Study-wide background: Sorted CD4+ and CD8+ cells yielded 3.2 ug of DNA on average.

Selection for sequencing was limited to patients who had shown CD8+CD57+ cell expansion by flow cytometry. The study sampled blood from patients who had received no therapy. Germline V lookup: CDR1 MNHNS, CDR2 SASEGT. The CDR3 covers 17 residues. Trimming took off 6 bases at V and 5 bases at J, with 25 bases between the two ends. The table lists this clonotype with many counts. Profiling of TCR beta VDJ combinations and CDR3 sequences used genomic DNA as template. TCRdb re-called the reads through MiXCR, storing one row per CDR3 protein. The sample lists about 160,000 distinct CDR3 sequences; over 40% were seen once.

The chain is built from TRBV6-1 and TRBJ1-1; weak D call: TRBD1 (6 bases). The sequence came from a human donor with aplastic anemia. Sequenced: sorted CD4+, CD8+, or CD8+CD57+ T cells (not recorded which) from PBMCs. DNA for the CDR3: TGTGCCAGCAGCGCACTATCCCGCCCACAGGGAGGAACTGAAGCTTTCTTT. Amino acids: CASSALSRPQGGTEAFF.